What follows are 12 T cell receptor beta chains derived from one specimen sequenced in a study of CD8 T cells in ankylosing spondylitis. TCRdb re-analysed the 5' RACE reads in MiXCR, keeping a single row per CDR3 protein. The sample lists over 95,000 distinct CDR3 sequences; almost 8.5% were seen once. The material sequenced was blood, either unsorted or a sorted T cell fraction (not recorded which). These receptors were collected from a male donor with ankylosing spondylitis or in good health (not recorded which).

This clonotype was seen repeatedly, ten times or more. The CDR3 bases are TGTGCCAGCAGTTACTTTGAAGGCCAAGAGACCCAGTACTTC. Translation gives CASSYFEGQETQYF. J is TRBJ2-5 and V is TRBV6-2 or TRBV6-3; unclear D gene. The CDR3 is made up of 14 amino acids. Germline V lookup: CDR1 MNHEY, CDR2 SVGEGT. Trimming shortened V by 1 base and J by 1 base, and 7 bases separated the two germline ends.

The table lists this clonotype with many counts. This chain connects TRBV5-1 to TRBJ1-1; D is undetermined. The CDR3 consists of 14 residues. Germline CDR1 reads SGHRS; CDR2 reads YFSETQ. Trimming removed 3 bases from V and 1 base from J, with 10 bases in between. This CDR3 is CASSSLWGNTEAFF. The CDR3, as DNA: TGCGCCAGCAGCTCCTTGTGGGGGAACACTGAAGCTTTCTTT.

This clonotype was seen at least ten times. The rearrangement joins TRBV12-3 or TRBV12-4 to TRBJ2-4; TRBD2 matches at 7 bases. V was clipped by 5 bases and J by 1 base; unmatched bases: 8. The CDR3 is 16 amino acids. The CDR3 loop is CASSIRWEGAKNIQYF. Written as DNA, the CDR3 is TGTGCCAGCAGTATCCGCTGGGAGGGGGCCAAAAACATTCAGTACTTC.

This clonotype was detected many times. The chain has TRBV29-1 and TRBJ2-1; D gene ambiguous. The CDR3 length is 13 residues. V lost 4 bases and J lost 0, with 7 bases in between. From germline, CDR1 is SQVTM and CDR2 ANQGSEA. The CDR3 DNA is TGCAGCGTTGGGGCGAGCTCCTACAATGAGCAGTTCTTC. Translation: CSVGASSYNEQFF.

This clonotype was detected ten times or more. V and J are TRBV7-2 and TRBJ1-5; possible D gene TRBD1, 5 bases. This CDR3 comprises 15 residues. Deletions cut 1 base from V and 2 bases from J, with 9 bases between. Per the germline V gene, CDR1 is SGHTA and CDR2 is FQGNSA. CDR3 residues: CASSLGGAGNQPQHF. In DNA form, the CDR3 reads TGTGCCAGCAGCTTAGGGGGCGCGGGCAATCAGCCCCAGCATTTT.

The sample holds many counts of this clonotype. The chain employs TRBV20-1 and TRBJ1-2; the match to TRBD1 covers 7 bases. The CDR3 contains 15 residues. Looked up from germline, CDR1 is DFQATT and CDR2 is SNEGSKA (reference sequence). Trimming took 3 bases from V and 5 from J; bases not matched to a gene: 12. CDR3 DNA sequence: TGCAGTGCTAGCGTCACTCGGGACAGCTTATATGGCTACACCTTC. Translating gives CSASVTRDSLYGYTF.

The table lists this clonotype with many counts. The rearrangement links TRBV15 to TRBJ2-7, with 7 bases lining up with TRBD2. Losses at the gene ends were 0 bases for V and 3 bases for J; bases not matched to a gene: 5. Germline V gene lookup returns CDR1 LNHNV and CDR2 YYDKDF (reference sequence). The CDR3 spans 15 residues. The CDR3 region has the DNA TGTGCCACCAGCAGAGAGACGGGCGGGGGCTACGAGCAGTACTTC. This gives the protein CATSRETGGGYEQYF.

The V call is TRBV7-8, the J call TRBJ2-2, with a tentative D call TRBD2 (6 bases). Trimming cost V 5 bases and J 0 bases, with 16 bases left between them. Looked up from germline, CDR1 is SGHVS and CDR2 is FQNEAQ. The CDR3 is 17 amino acids. This CDR3 reads CASSRSSVRANTGELFF. In DNA, the CDR3 is TGTGCCAGCAGCCGTTCTAGCGTCAGAGCGAACACCGGGGAGCTGTTTTTT.

The sample holds many counts of this clonotype. The chain uses TRBV7-8 and TRBJ1-3; D remains ambiguous. Germline loops: CDR1 SGHVS, CDR2 FQNEAQ. V was cut by 5 bases and J by 0 bases, with 11 bases left in between. The CDR3 covers 15 residues. The DNA of the CDR3 is TGTGCCAGCAGCCTTGGACGGAGCTCTGGAAACACCATATATTTT. It yields the protein CASSLGRSSGNTIYF.

The table lists this clonotype with many counts. The chain couples TRBV20-1 to TRBJ2-3; maybe TRBD2 (7 bases). V lost 3 bases to trimming and J lost 5 bases, with 15 bases between them. The CDR3 contains 14 residues. Germline V gives CDR1 DFQATT, CDR2 SNEGSKA (reference sequence). The DNA of the CDR3 is TGCAGTGCTAGGGGGGGGCGGGAGTTAGATACGCAGTATTTT. Its translation: CSARGGRELDTQYF.

With regard to this clonotype: This may stem from a read error, because a much larger clone lies one nucleotide away. The CDR3 ends on some other residue instead of the conserved phenylalanine or tryptophan, so this is likely a read error. The J gene is TRBJ2-2, the V gene TRBV29-1; D gene uncertain. V dropped 4 bases and J dropped 7 bases, with 13 bases sitting between them. CDR3 size: 13 residues. Germline assignment: CDR1 SQVTM and CDR2 ANQGSEA. CDR3 protein: CSVGPRSRGELFS. CDR3 nucleotides: TGCAGCGTTGGCCCGAGGTCTCGCGGGGAGCTGTTTTCT.

The CDR3: CAIGGGGGGITSYNEQFF. For the CDR3, the DNA is TGTGCCATCGGAGGGGGTGGAGGGGGCATCACCTCCTACAATGAGCAGTTCTTC. The genes are TRBV10-3 and TRBJ2-1, with D possibly being TRBD1 (7 bases). Per the germline V gene, CDR1 is ENHRY and CDR2 is SYGVKD. This CDR3 has 18 amino acids. V shed 8 bases and J shed 0 bases, with 23 bases lying between them.